The sequence of this T cell receptor beta chain was determined in a study of shared clonotypes between healthy human individuals. Study in general: The people who gave samples were two women and three men aged 18 to 49. Each donor had three CD4 naive, three CD4 memory, two CD8 naive and one CD8 memory plate. Study results and limitations: Only a few donors were included, so the genetic and exposure-history diversity represented was limited.

This CDR3 has 15 residues. CDR1 is SGDLS, CDR2 YYNGEE, per germline. V shed 3 bases and J shed 6 bases, with 18 bases lying between them. Assay used: immunoSEQ multiplex PCR; TCRdb lists only in-frame clones, some missing. The sample carries about 800,000 clones, around 96% recorded once. Cells designated naive CD8 were CD45RO-negative and were positively selected for CCR7, with terminally differentiated effector memory CD45RA+ cells excluded. A note on this clone: Its specificity is unknown.

This clonotype was sampled from a man aged 25-45 years in good health. The sequenced sample consisted of naive CD8+ T cells sorted from blood. This chain uses TRBV9 with TRBJ1-1, with a possible D match to TRBD1 (5 bases). The CDR3 nucleotides read TGTGCCAGCAGCGCTCGGACCGCTCCGGGGGCTGAAGCTTTCTTT. It yields the protein CASSARTAPGAEAFF.